This TCR beta chain was captured in a study of a mutant IDH1 vaccine in newly diagnosed glioma. In the study overall: Treated patients had a mean age of approximately 40 years and a sex split that was around 60% male and 37.5% female.

Some clones are missing from TCRdb's copy, which holds only in-frame ones; the method was immunoSEQ multiplex PCR. The sample yields about 88,000 clones, over 75% seen once. Study results and limitations: There were vaccine-induced immune responses in around 93% of the patients.

With regard to this clone: Antigen unknown.

The CDR3 runs 14 residues. Losses at the gene ends were 6 bases for V and 4 bases for J; bases not matched to a gene: 5. The germline V gene has CDR1 MNHNS and CDR2 SASEGT. Time point here: baseline, week 1 (first vaccination visit). Documented treatment: pre-vaccination baseline after standard-of-care therapy. This clonotype was obtained from a man aged 40-55 years with glioma. Some clones in this sample may be carry-over from other donors' samples. The sample in question was PBMCs, obtained from a glioma patient treated with radiotherapy, temozolomide or both. This rearrangement joins TRBV6-1 to TRBJ1-4; 7 bases agree with TRBD1. The DNA of the CDR3 is TGTGCCAGCAGGAACAGGGGAATTAATGAAAAACTGTTTTTT. Protein product: CASRNRGINEKLFF.